Listed below are T cell receptor beta chains from one sample, sequenced in a study of blood T cell repertoires in COVID-19. Data came from immunoSEQ multiplex PCR; TCRdb stores just in-frame clones and leaves some out. The sample has roughly 300,000 clones, just over 90% seen once. Sequencing was carried out using PBMCs or T cells enriched from blood (not recorded which). The receptors here all came from a woman between 40 and 55 years old with acute COVID-19. Both conserved end residues are part of each CDR3. The order of the fields is J gene, D gene, V gene, clone size, CDR3 DNA, CDR3 protein. The D gene is left open where the match is weak. Part of the rows lack a size; the others show once, few, many or a class for expanded clones.

TRBJ1-6,-,TRBV30,-,TGTGCCTCCTGGTGGGGCAGTTCACCCCTCCACTTT,CASWWGSSPLHF
TRBJ1-3,TRBD1,TRBV2,-,TGTGCCAGCAGTCGGGACAGCCGCCAGGCAAACACCATATATTTT,CASSRDSRQANTIYF
TRBJ1-5,-,TRBV14,-,TGTGCCACCGAAGTGGGGGGAAGCAATCAGCCCCAGCATTTT,CATEVGGSNQPQHF
TRBJ1-2,TRBD1,TRBV24-1,-,TGTGCCACCAGTGATGGGACAGGGGCAGGGTATGGCTACACCTTC,CATSDGTGAGYGYTF
TRBJ2-3,-,TRBV12-3/TRBV12-4,-,TGTGCCAGCAGTTTCGACACAGGGGATACGCAGTATTTT,CASSFDTGDTQYF
TRBJ2-7,-,TRBV30,-,TGTGCCTGGACGGAAGGCGGGAAATCCTACGAGCAGTACTTC,CAWTEGGKSYEQYF
TRBJ2-3,TRBD2,TRBV5-1,-,TGCGCCAGCAGCCTCGGGGGGGCCTTCGGGCTGGATACGCAGTATTTT,CASSLGGAFGLDTQYF
TRBJ2-1,-,TRBV28,once,TGTGCCAGCAGCTCAACAGGGTCTGAGCAGTTCTTC,CASSSTGSEQFF
TRBJ1-4,-,TRBV18,-,TGTGCCAGCTCATCCAGACGCGGGGGTAATGAAAAACTGTTTTTT,CASSSRRGGNEKLFF
TRBJ1-2,-,TRBV6-5,-,TGTGCCAGCAGTTACACAGGGTCCTATGGCTACACCTTC,CASSYTGSYGYTF
TRBJ1-1,TRBD1,TRBV15,-,TGTGCCACCAGCAGAACGGACAGGGTGGCTGAAGCTTTCTTT,CATSRTDRVAEAFF
TRBJ1-3,TRBD1,TRBV5-1,-,TGCGCCAGCAGCTTGGAACAGGGGGCTATGAGCTCTGGAAACACCATATATTTT,CASSLEQGAMSSGNTIYF
TRBJ2-3,TRBD2,TRBV7-2,-,TGTGCCAGCAGCGCCCCCTTGGGGAGGGGTTTAGCAGATACGCAGTATTTT,CASSAPLGRGLADTQYF
TRBJ2-1,TRBD2,TRBV24-1,-,TGTGCCACCAGTGCCAGAGGGCGGGTAGCGGGAGGTTCCCATGAGCAGTTCTTC,CATSARGRVAGGSHEQFF
TRBJ1-1,-,TRBV4-1,-,TGCGCCAGCAGCCATCCAGTGAACACTGAAGCTTTCTTT,CASSHPVNTEAFF
TRBJ1-5,-,TRBV2,-,TGTGCCAGCAGTGTAGACTACAATCAGCCCCAGCATTTT,CASSVDYNQPQHF
TRBJ2-7,TRBD2,TRBV10-3,-,TGTGCCATCAGTTACCAGAGCGGGAGCGGCGACGAGCAGTACTTC,CAISYQSGSGDEQYF
TRBJ2-7,TRBD2,TRBV23-1,-,TGCGCCAGCAGTCAACCAATAGCGGGAAACCCCTACGAGCAGTACTTC,CASSQPIAGNPYEQYF
TRBJ2-5,TRBD2,TRBV7-6,once,TGTGCCAGCAGCGTATCCGGGACTAGCGGGAGTGCTGAGACCCAGTACTTC,CASSVSGTSGSAETQYF
TRBJ1-4,-,TRBV15,-,TGTGCCACCAGCCGAGGTCGTGAAAAACTGTTTTTT,CATSRGREKLFF
TRBJ1-1,TRBD1,TRBV11-2,-,TGTGCCAGCAGCTCACGGGACAGGGGGCCGCGGACTGAAGCTTTCTTT,CASSSRDRGPRTEAFF
TRBJ1-3,TRBD1,TRBV9,-,TGTGCCAGCAGGACAGGGGCCGAGAACTCTGGAAACACCATATATTTT,CASRTGAENSGNTIYF
TRBJ2-7,TRBD1,TRBV5-6,-,TGTGCCAGCACTGGGACAGGGGGCTACGAGCAGTACTTC,CASTGTGGYEQYF
TRBJ1-1,TRBD1,TRBV10-3,-,TGTGCCATCAGTGAGTTACAGGGGGCCGCTGAAGCTTTCTTT,CAISELQGAAEAFF
TRBJ2-7,-,TRBV3-1/TRBV3-2,once,TGTGCCAGCAGCCAATGGGCAGTTACCTCCTACGAGCAGTACTTC,CASSQWAVTSYEQYF
TRBJ2-1,TRBD1,TRBV11-1,-,TGTGCCAGCAGGAGGGACAGGTGGAATGTTGAGCAGTTCTTC,CASRRDRWNVEQFF
TRBJ2-1,TRBD1,TRBV6-5,-,TGTGCCAGCAGCCTCCGGGACAGTTCTTACAATGAGCAGTTCTTC,CASSLRDSSYNEQFF
TRBJ1-2,-,TRBV9,-,TGTGCCAGCAGCGTAGGGCAGAGCCCGACTGGTGGCTACACCTTC,CASSVGQSPTGGYTF
TRBJ2-7,TRBD1,TRBV24-1,-,TGTGCCACCAGTGATCCACGACAGGGGGGTTACGAGCAGTACTTC,CATSDPRQGGYEQYF
TRBJ1-4,-,TRBV9,-,TGTGCCAGCAGCGGCCCACCAGAGGATCCAACTAATGAAAAACTGTTTTTT,CASSGPPEDPTNEKLFF
TRBJ1-2,-,TRBV12-3/TRBV12-4,-,TGTGCCAGCAGTTTAACCCCGACTTGGGGCTACACCTTC,CASSLTPTWGYTF
TRBJ2-7,-,TRBV10-3,-,TGTGCCATCTCGAGCCCTTGGGAGGCGAAAAGCTCCTACGAGCAGTACTTC,CAISSPWEAKSSYEQYF
TRBJ2-3,-,TRBV6-2/TRBV6-3,once,TGTGCCAGCAGTTACCGGGCCGGTGGGTCCGGGGAGGATACGCAGTATTTT,CASSYRAGGSGEDTQYF